Listed here is a single TCR beta chain. The assay was immunoSEQ multiplex PCR, and TCRdb's table has in-frame clones only and misses some. The table records 150,000 to 200,000 clones, 90% to 95% of them present only once. The data were obtained in a study of shared clonotypes between healthy human individuals. The length of the CDR3 is 11 residues. Germline V gives CDR1 SGHDT, CDR2 YYEEEE. With 3 bases removed from V and 3 bases from J, the gap between germline ends came to 3 bases. The gene calls are TRBV5-6 and TRBJ2-5, with D uncertain. This receptor was identified in a woman in her 30s in good health. Sequencing used naive CD4+ T cells sorted from blood. As to subset: CD45RA+ positively selected. Here the CDR3 reads CASSWEETQYF. The CDR3 DNA is TGTGCCAGCAGCTGGGAAGAGACCCAGTACTTC.